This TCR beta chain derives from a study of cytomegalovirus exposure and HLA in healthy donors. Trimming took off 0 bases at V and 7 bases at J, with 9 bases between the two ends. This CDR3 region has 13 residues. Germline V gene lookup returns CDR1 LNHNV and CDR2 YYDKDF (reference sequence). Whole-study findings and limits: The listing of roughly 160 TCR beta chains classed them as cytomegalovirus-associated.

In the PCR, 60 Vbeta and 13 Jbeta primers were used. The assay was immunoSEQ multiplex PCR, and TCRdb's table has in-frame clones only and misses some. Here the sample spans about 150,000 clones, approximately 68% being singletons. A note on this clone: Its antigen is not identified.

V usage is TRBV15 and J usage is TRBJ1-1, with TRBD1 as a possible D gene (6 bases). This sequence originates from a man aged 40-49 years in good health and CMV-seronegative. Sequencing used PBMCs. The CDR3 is CATSRDTGLEAFF. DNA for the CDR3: TGTGCCACCAGCAGAGATACAGGGCTTGAAGCTTTCTTT.